The TCR beta chain described here comes from a study of T cell changes during pregnancy in multiple sclerosis. Germline V gene sequence: CDR1 SGHAT, CDR2 FQNNGV. The CDR3 length is 13 residues. The ends lost 5 bases at V and 4 bases at J; junction bases unmatched: 4. Clones were read by immunoSEQ multiplex PCR, and TCRdb kept only the in-frame ones, dropping some. Among tens of thousands of clones listed, roughly 90% were seen once. This clonotype was obtained from a female donor with multiple sclerosis, enrolled in a pregnancy study. This chain joins TRBV11-2 and TRBJ2-5; the match to TRBD1 covers 7 bases. The sample in question was CD4+ T cells from peripheral blood mononuclear cells, obtained in the second trimester of pregnancy. The CDR3 here is CASSPGQRETQYF. In DNA, the CDR3 is TGTGCCAGCAGCCCGGGACAGCGAGAGACCCAGTACTTC.